This paragraph covers one T cell receptor (beta chain) sequence. Time point in this sample: newly diagnosed GD, antithyroid drugs for less than 3 months. RNA extracted from PBMCs served as the sequencing template. The sample comes from a study of regulatory T cells in long-lasting Graves disease. Study-level information: Under 3 months of antithyroid drugs had been taken by newly diagnosed Graves' patients.

Arm-PCR of CDR3 regions and iRepertoire HTBI primers were used to build TCR beta libraries. Each CDR3 protein gets one entry after TCRdb re-called the multiplex PCR reads with MiXCR. The sample contains 400,000 to 500,000 distinct CDR3 sequences, 14% of which appear only once. Losses at the gene ends were 3 bases for V and 3 bases for J; bases not matched to a gene: 5. Looked up from germline, CDR1 is MDHEN and CDR2 is SYDVKM. The CDR3 length is 15 residues. These data are also associated with another study on T cells in Graves' hyperthyroidism and ophthalmopathy.

Specimen: peripheral blood mononuclear cells (PBMCs), collected at new diagnosis, from a patient treated with antithyroid drugs. The TCR sequence derives from a woman between 50 and 59 years old with Graves disease. J is TRBJ2-1 and V is TRBV28; 7 bases map to TRBD1. The chain's CDR3 is CASSFGDRFYNEQFF. Written as DNA, the CDR3 is TGTGCCAGCAGTTTCGGGGACAGATTCTACAATGAGCAGTTCTTC.